This T cell receptor beta chain originates from a study of control samples from healthy donors and cancer patients (dated by TCRdb to 2020 to 2022). The library was produced with the immunoSEQ multiplex PCR assay. What TCRdb holds here is the immuneACCESS table cut down to in-frame rearrangements. Part of the clones is not present; checked against another copy, under half of the missing clones reflect an unresolved V gene, and the others are unexplained. Counted in this sample were about 95,000 clones; about nine tenths of them appeared once. Over 13% of the sample lies in the top ten. Points on this clone: Its antigen target is currently unknown. Base qualities are not recorded, but no much larger clone differs from it by a single base.

For CDR1 and CDR2, the germline V gene (reference sequence) lists LGHDT and YNNKEL. The V and J ends are trimmed by 1 base and 7 bases, leaving 20 bases between them. From the cysteine through the phenylalanine, the CDR3 covers 18 amino acids. The retained sequence is limited to the CDR3, 54 bases, with the frame set at the first base. This receptor was taken from a woman aged 70 to 79 in good health. Recombination linked TRBV3-1 (or the pseudogene TRBV3-2) to TRBJ1-6, with the identity of the D gene unclear. Source material: blood. The CDR3 reads CASSQVSPFAGTNSPLHF. Here is the DNA: TGTGCCAGCAGCCAAGTAAGCCCCTTTGCAGGCACGAATTCACCCCTCCACTTT.